This T cell receptor (beta chain) comes out of a study of blood T cell repertoires in COVID-19. Overall study context: The origin of the acute and convalescent COVID-19 samples was the United States, Italy and Spain. Sources were T cells, B-cell-depleted T cells, or PBMCs; the material itself was cDNA or gDNA.

In the original analysis: Scientists estimated how many nucleated cells there were by amplifying reference gene primers. Method: immunoSEQ multiplex PCR; TCRdb's copy keeps in-frame clones and lacks some. The V and J calls and the clone size are those of that table, but D and trimming were determined from the DNA. The sample includes roughly 21,000 clones, roughly 89% of them seen just once. V lost 6 bases and J lost 3; bases outside the gene matches: 13. Germline-derived CDR1 and CDR2 are SGHNT and YENEEA. The CDR3 totals 18 residues. This clone was recorded a few times. Sequencing was performed on peripheral blood. This TCR was recovered from a woman older than 75 with active or convalescent COVID-19. The chain combines TRBV11-3 with TRBJ2-2, with TRBD1 matching 10 bases. The DNA of the CDR3 is TGTGCCAGCAGATCCGGGACAGGGGCCCATTATTACACCGGGGAGCTGTTTTTT. Translated, it gives CASRSGTGAHYYTGELFF.